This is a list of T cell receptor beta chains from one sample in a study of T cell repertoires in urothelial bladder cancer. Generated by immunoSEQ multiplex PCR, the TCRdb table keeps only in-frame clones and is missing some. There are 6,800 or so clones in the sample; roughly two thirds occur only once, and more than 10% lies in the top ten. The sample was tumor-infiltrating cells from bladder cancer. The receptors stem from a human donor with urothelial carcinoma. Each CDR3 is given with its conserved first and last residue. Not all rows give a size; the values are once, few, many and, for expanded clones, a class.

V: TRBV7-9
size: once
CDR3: CASSPSRLAGSTDTQYF

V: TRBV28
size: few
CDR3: CASSPRSLVQYF

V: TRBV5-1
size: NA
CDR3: CASSFSGGNYEQYF

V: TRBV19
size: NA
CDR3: CASSSQGSSYEQYF

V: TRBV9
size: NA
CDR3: CASSVGSGELFF

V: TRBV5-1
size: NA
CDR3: CASSLQGLETQYF

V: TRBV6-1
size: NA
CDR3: CASSEPSLAGGRNTQYF

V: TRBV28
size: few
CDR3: CASSSGQNYGYTF

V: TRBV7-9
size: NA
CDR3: CASSFQFGQGVTEAFF

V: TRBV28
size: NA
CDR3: CASSLYGGEEKLFF

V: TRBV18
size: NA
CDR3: CASSPDRTGGIYEQYF

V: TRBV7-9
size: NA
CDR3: CASSPRGDYPNWETQYF

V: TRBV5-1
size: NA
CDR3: CASSLAPSDSYEQYF

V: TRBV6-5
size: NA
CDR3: CASSYIGTFNEQYF

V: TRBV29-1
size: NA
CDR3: CSVEAAGVIQYF

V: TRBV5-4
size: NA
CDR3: CASSQTTGFTGELFF

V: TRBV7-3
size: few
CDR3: CASSLSRDTDTQYF

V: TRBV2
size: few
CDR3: CASLGDRRNTEAFF

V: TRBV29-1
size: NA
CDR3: CSVVGGQTNNEQFF

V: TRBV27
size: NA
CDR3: CASSLGGGLPYEQYF

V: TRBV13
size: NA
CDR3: CASSTTDLSVSQETQYF

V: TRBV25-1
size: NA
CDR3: CASTGTGGFYEQYF

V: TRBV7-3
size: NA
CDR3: CASSPQLTGLAGAGQFF

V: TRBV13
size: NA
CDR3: CASSSQRGRQHF

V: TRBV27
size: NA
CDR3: CASSMQGWSEAFF

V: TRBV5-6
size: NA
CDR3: CASSLTQRGQETQYF

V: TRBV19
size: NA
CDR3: CASSPGQGVYGYTF

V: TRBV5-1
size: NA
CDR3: CASSSWTGRSTGELFF

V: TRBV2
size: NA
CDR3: CASRTSGVYNEQFF